This entry lists 20 T cell receptor beta chains sequenced from one sample in a study of T-cell memory formation after mild COVID-19. One entry per CDR3 protein results from TCRdb running MiXCR on the 5' RACE reads. The sample holds about 560,000 distinct CDR3 sequences; less than 25% are singletons and the top ten take 8.4%. Sequencing input: PBMCs or a T cell subset sorted from them (not recorded which). These TCRs come from an adult woman who had mild COVID-19 (a few samples of this study predate the infection). Cell type and time point are not known.

The J gene is TRBJ2-5, the V gene TRBV6-5; perhaps D is TRBD1 or TRBD2 (5 bases each). Trimming removed 0 bases from V and 2 bases from J, with 7 bases in between. CDR1 MNHEY and CDR2 SVGAGI come from the germline V gene. The CDR3 has 14 amino acids. The CDR3 sequence is CASSYSGPQETQYF. The CDR3 DNA reads TGTGCCAGCAGTTACTCGGGACCGCAAGAGACCCAGTACTTC.

The gene calls are TRBV5-1 and TRBJ2-5, with D unclear. The CDR3 sequence is 11 residues long. Trimming shortened V by 6 bases and J by 2 bases, and 5 bases separated the two germline ends. The germline V gene encodes CDR1 SGHRS and CDR2 YFSETQ. DNA of the CDR3: TGCGCCAGCAAGGGACAAGAGACCCAGTACTTC. Translated: CASKGQETQYF.

This clonotype was counted at least ten times. The rearrangement joins TRBV4-3 to TRBJ2-1, with 13 bases aligning to TRBD2. CDR3 length equals 16 residues. CDR1 and CDR2 (germline): LGHNA, YSLEER. Trimming at V came to 2 bases and at J to 9 bases, leaving 7 bases not matched to a gene. DNA of the CDR3: TGCGCCAGCAGCCAACAACCCGGACTAGCGGGAGCTGAGCAGTTCTTC. Protein product: CASSQQPGLAGAEQFF.

This clonotype has a single count. The chain links TRBV7-2 to TRBJ2-6; TRBD1 is a possible D gene (5 bases). Between the trimmed V and J ends, which lost 1 base and 0 bases, there was a span of 13 bases. CDR1 and CDR2 from the germline V gene are SGHTA and FQGNSA. The CDR3 is 18 residues long. The CDR3 here is CASSLDRPLFSGANVLTF. The CDR3 coding sequence is TGTGCCAGCAGCTTAGACAGGCCCCTGTTCTCTGGGGCCAACGTCCTGACTTTC.

This chain joins TRBV9 and TRBJ2-3; TRBD1 might be the D (5 bases). CDR3 size: 15 residues. Per germline, CDR1 SGDLS and CDR2 YYNGEE. The germline V and J ends were trimmed by 2 bases and 5 bases, with 15 bases remaining between them. Written as DNA, the CDR3 is TGTGCCAGCAGCGTGGGCTCCGTAAGGGGAGATACGCAGTATTTT. Translating gives CASSVGSVRGDTQYF. The full variable domain, rest sourced from reference TRBV9 and TRBJ2-3, is DSGVTQTPKHLITATGQRVTLRCSPRSGDLSVYWYQQSLDQGLQFLIQYYNGEERAKGNILERFSAQQFPDLHSELNLSSLELGDSALYFCASSVGSVRGDTQYFGPGTRLTVL.

The chain joins TRBV12-3 or TRBV12-4 to TRBJ2-3, with a tentative D call TRBD2 (6 bases). V was clipped by 4 bases and J by 7 bases, with 12 bases between them. The CDR3 covers 13 residues. CDR3 nucleotide sequence: TGTGCCAGCAGTTCTCAAGCGGGTTATACGCAGTATTTT. This sequence encodes CASSSQAGYTQYF.

This clonotype was picked up a small number of times. CDR3 bases: TGCGCCAGCAGCTTTGGGAAAGCGGGAGGGCCCTACGAGCAGTACTTC. This gives the protein CASSFGKAGGPYEQYF. This chain uses TRBV5-1 with TRBJ2-7; 10 positions agree with TRBD2. The CDR3 is made up of 16 amino acids. Germline trimming cut 2 bases from V and 2 bases from J; bases unmatched to any gene: 7. Per germline, CDR1 SGHRS and CDR2 YFSETQ.

The CDR3: CATSREDRINEQFF. The CDR3 region has the DNA TGTGCCACCAGCAGGGAAGACCGGATCAATGAGCAGTTCTTC. The rearrangement uses TRBV15 and TRBJ2-1; D gene unclear. In germline, CDR1 is LNHNV, CDR2 YYDKDF (reference sequence). V gave up 3 bases and J gave up 6 bases, with 12 bases separating them. The CDR3 is made up of 14 amino acids.

This clonotype was detected only a few times. This chain uses TRBV12-3 or TRBV12-4 with TRBJ2-1, with 13 bases identical to TRBD2. Losses at the gene ends were 2 bases for V and 1 base for J; bases not matched to a gene: 5. The CDR3 consists of 18 residues. The CDR3 DNA is TGTGCCAGCAGTTTAAAGGGGACTAGCGGGGCATCCTACAATGAGCAGTTCTTC. This gives the protein CASSLKGTSGASYNEQFF.

This clonotype showed up just a few times. The gene calls are TRBV7-8 and TRBJ1-2; weak D call: TRBD1 (5 bases). This CDR3 is built from 14 residues. Germline V lookup: CDR1 SGHVS, CDR2 FQNEAQ. Trimming cost V 5 bases and J 4 bases, with 14 bases left between them. The CDR3 loop reads CASSAAGYGYGYTF. The CDR3 DNA is TGTGCCAGCAGCGCCGCAGGGTACGGCTATGGCTACACCTTC.

V gene TRBV7-6 combines with J gene TRBJ2-7, with TRBD1 matching over 8 bases. With 5 bases clipped from V and 6 bases from J, the junction kept 6 bases outside the gene matches. The CDR3 sequence is 13 residues long. Germline V lookup: CDR1 SGHVS, CDR2 FNYEAQ. CDR3 amino acids: CASSIGQGLEQYF. The CDR3 DNA sequence: TGTGCCAGCAGCATCGGACAGGGTCTCGAGCAGTACTTC.

The gene calls are TRBV29-1 and TRBJ2-3; 7 bases fit TRBD2. The V gene end was trimmed by 6 bases and the J gene end by 1 base; junction bases not matched to a gene: 4. Germline V lookup: CDR1 SQVTM, CDR2 ANQGSEA. The CDR3 runs to 13 residues. The CDR3 DNA sequence: TGCAGCGTCGCTCGGGAGGGCACAGATACGCAGTATTTT. This translates into CSVAREGTDTQYF.

This chain joins TRBV2 and TRBJ2-5; 10 bases are a match to TRBD2. Trimming cost V 7 bases and J 5 bases; bases outside gene matches: 1. The CDR3 runs 12 residues. The germline V gene has CDR1 SNHLY and CDR2 FYNNEI. CDR3 coding DNA: TGTGCCAGCAAGACTAGCGGGGAGACCCAGTACTTC. This sequence encodes CASKTSGETQYF.

Only a few counts were recorded for this clonotype. The J gene is TRBJ1-1, the V gene TRBV7-9, with D maybe TRBD1 (6 bases). Trimming removed 5 bases from V and 7 bases from J, with 20 bases in between. Germline assignment: CDR1 SEHNR and CDR2 FQNEAQ (reference sequence). The CDR3 runs to 15 residues. Here the CDR3 reads CASSRPTDWGHEAFF. The CDR3 coding sequence is TGTGCCAGCAGCCGACCGACGGATTGGGGGCATGAAGCTTTCTTT.

This clonotype was found many times. V usage is TRBV7-9 and J usage is TRBJ2-5; no clear D. V was shortened by 6 bases and J by 5 bases, with 13 bases between the two germline ends. The CDR3 spans 13 residues. Per germline, CDR1 SEHNR and CDR2 FQNEAQ (reference sequence). The CDR3 region has the DNA TGTGCCAGCAGTAACCTTGAGTTGGAGACCCAGTACTTC. It yields the protein CASSNLELETQYF.

This chain connects TRBV27 to TRBJ2-1, with TRBD2 matching 11 bases. The CDR3 runs 17 residues. V was pared by 4 bases and J by 6 bases, with 11 bases of the junction left unmatched. Germline CDR1 and CDR2: MNHEY and SMNVEV (reference sequence). The CDR3, as DNA: TGTGCCAGCAGTTCAACCGATCTAGCGGGAGGTGGCAATGAGCAGTTCTTC. Protein: CASSSTDLAGGGNEQFF.

In this sample, this clonotype turned up a few times. DNA of the CDR3: TGTGCCAGCAGCCCTGTAAGCCGGGAGACCCAGTACTTC. Residues: CASSPVSRETQYF. The rearrangement joins TRBV11-2 to TRBJ2-5; D unclear. The CDR3 runs to 13 residues. The V gene lost 5 bases and the J gene lost 5 bases, with 12 bases spanning the gap. In germline, CDR1 is SGHAT, CDR2 FQNNGV. Based on the CDR3 plus reference TRBV11-2 and TRBJ2-5, the full variable domain is EAGVAQSPRYKIIEKRQSVAFWCNPISGHATLYWYQQILGQGPKLLIQFQNNGVVDDSQLPKDRFSAERLKGVDSTLKIQPAKLEDSAVYLCASSPVSRETQYFGPGTRLLVL.

This clonotype occurred a few times. The chain employs TRBV6-5 and TRBJ1-2; 7 bases align to TRBD1. The J segment lost 6 bases and the V segment lost 0 bases, leaving 4 bases of the junction unmatched. Per germline, CDR1 MNHEY and CDR2 SVGAGI. CDR3 length: 14 residues. CDR3 DNA sequence: TGTGCCAGCAGTTACTCTGAGGGGGCGGATGGCTACACCTTC. Translated, it gives CASSYSEGADGYTF.

This clonotype came up many times. CDR3 sequence: CASSLGQGYNEQFF. The CDR3 coding sequence is TGCGCCAGCAGCTTGGGACAGGGGTACAATGAGCAGTTCTTC. V gene TRBV5-1 combines with J gene TRBJ2-1; 8 positions match TRBD1. J gave up 4 bases and V 0 bases, and 0 bases lay outside the gene matches. CDR1 and CDR2 (germline): SGHRS, YFSETQ. CDR3 length: 14 residues.

This clonotype was recorded a few times. The CDR3 DNA reads TGCGCCAGCAGCCAAGGGTTCAGAGGGCAGGGGTACAATGAGCAGTTCTTC. It specifies CASSQGFRGQGYNEQFF. The V gene is TRBV4-1, the J gene TRBJ2-1; possible D gene TRBD1, 6 bases. This CDR3 is 17 amino acids long. V gave up 1 base and J gave up 4 bases, with 17 bases separating them. Germline loops: CDR1 MGHRA, CDR2 YSYEKL.